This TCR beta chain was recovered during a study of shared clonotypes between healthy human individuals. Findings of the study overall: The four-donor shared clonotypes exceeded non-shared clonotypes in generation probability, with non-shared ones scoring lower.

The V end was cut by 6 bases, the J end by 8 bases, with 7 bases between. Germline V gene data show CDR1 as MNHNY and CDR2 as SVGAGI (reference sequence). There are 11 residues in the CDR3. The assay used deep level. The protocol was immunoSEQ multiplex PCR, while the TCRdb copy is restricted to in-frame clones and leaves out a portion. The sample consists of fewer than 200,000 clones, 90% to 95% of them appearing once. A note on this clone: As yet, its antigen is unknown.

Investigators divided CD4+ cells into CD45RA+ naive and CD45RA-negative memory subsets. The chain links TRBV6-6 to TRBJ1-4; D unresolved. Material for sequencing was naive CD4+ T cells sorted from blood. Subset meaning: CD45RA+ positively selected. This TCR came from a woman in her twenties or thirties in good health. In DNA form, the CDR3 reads TGTGCCAGCAGCGATTCGGAAAAACTGTTTTTT. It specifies CASSDSEKLFF.